This T cell receptor (beta chain) was sequenced in a study of blood T cell repertoires in COVID-19. Across the whole study: COVID-19 samples collected from the United States, Italy and Spain covered acute and convalescent phases.

Recovery meant two consecutive negative NP/OP PCR tests, professional clearance, or resolved symptoms. Trimming removed 6 bases at V and 8 bases at J, with 22 bases between. The CDR3 is 15 amino acids. Clones were read by immunoSEQ multiplex PCR, and TCRdb kept only the in-frame ones, dropping some. There are 200,000 to 250,000 clones in the sample; 80% to 90% occur only once, and more than 1.5% lies in the top ten. The sample consisted of PBMCs or T cells enriched from blood (not recorded which). The receptor was isolated from a man in his forties who had recovered from COVID-19. The chain has TRBV23-1 and TRBJ1-2; no clear D gene. TRBV23-1 is an ORF, with its function uncertain. CDR3 coding DNA: TGCGCCAGCAGCCCGACTCCGACCTTAAAGTACGGCTACACCTTC. This codes for CASSPTPTLKYGYTF.